Below, one TCR beta chain is given with its context. The antigen remains unidentified. This record belongs to a study of shared clonotypes between healthy human individuals. Background on the study: The donor group consisted of a couple of women and a few men, aged 18 to 49. Regarding the study as a whole: Clonotype sharing among donors, it was expected, would be affected by sequencing depth.

The germline gives CDR1 MDHEN, CDR2 SYDVKM. Trimming took 5 bases from V and 3 from J, leaving 35 bases between them. CDR3 length: 22 residues. Positively selected for CCR7, the CD45RO-negative cells used as naive CD8 cells excluded terminally differentiated effector memory CD45RA+ cells. The data were produced by immunoSEQ multiplex PCR, yet TCRdb's version contains in-frame clones alone and is incomplete. This table has some 2.1 million clones, about 93% appearing once. Sequencing input: naive CD8+ T cells from PBMCs. This clonotype originated in a man aged 18 to 30 in good health. Some clones in this sample may be carry-over from other donors' samples. The chain recombines TRBV28 with TRBJ2-1; D tentatively fits TRBD1 or TRBD2 (7 bases each). For the CDR3, the DNA is TGTGCCAGCAGTAGTTATCAACTTCGGGACAGTTTATCCCAGCGGGACTACAATGAGCAGTTCTTC. It yields the protein CASSSYQLRDSLSQRDYNEQFF.